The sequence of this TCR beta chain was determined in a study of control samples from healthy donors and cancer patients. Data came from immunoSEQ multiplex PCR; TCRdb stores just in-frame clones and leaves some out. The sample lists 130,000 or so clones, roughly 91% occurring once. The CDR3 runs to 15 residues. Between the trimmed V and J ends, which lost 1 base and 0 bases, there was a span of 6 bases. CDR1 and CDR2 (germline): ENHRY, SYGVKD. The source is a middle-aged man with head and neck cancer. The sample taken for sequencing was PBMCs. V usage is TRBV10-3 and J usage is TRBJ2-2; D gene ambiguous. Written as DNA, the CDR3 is TGTGCCATCAGTGAGTTCGCCCCGAACACCGGGGAGCTGTTTTTT. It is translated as CAISEFAPNTGELFF.